This passage covers 11 T cell receptor beta chains from one sample sequenced in a study of cytomegalovirus exposure and HLA in healthy donors. PCR employed 60 Vbeta and 13 Jbeta primers. TCRdb keeps only in-frame clones here, not all; method: immunoSEQ multiplex PCR. The sample consists of fewer than 150,000 clones, around 74% of them appearing once. Sequencing was performed on PBMCs. The source is a woman between 50 and 59 years old in good health and CMV-seropositive.

The chain is built from TRBV5-1 and TRBJ1-1; 7 positions agree with TRBD1. With V trimmed by 4 bases and J by 0 bases, 6 bases remained unmatched. The CDR3 spans 15 residues. In germline, CDR1 is SGHRS, CDR2 YFSETQ. CDR3 in amino acids: CASSPGQTLNTEAFF. CDR3 bases: TGCGCCAGCAGCCCGGGACAGACACTGAACACTGAAGCTTTCTTT.

In its sample, this clone was seen a few times. The DNA of the CDR3 is TGTGCCAGCGGTCCTAGCGGGGGTGCAGATACGCAGTATTTT. It yields the protein CASGPSGGADTQYF. The chain uses TRBV7-9 and TRBJ2-3; 10 positions match TRBD2. Germline V gene data show CDR1 as SEHNR and CDR2 as FQNEAQ (reference sequence). This CDR3 has 14 amino acids. J gave up 4 bases and V 8 bases, and 6 bases lay outside the gene matches. The whole variable domain, remainder taken from reference TRBV7-9 and TRBJ2-3, is DTGVSQNPRHKITKRGQNVTFRCDPISEHNRLYWYRQTLGQGPEFLTYFQNEAQLEKSRLLSDRFSAERPKGSFSTLEIQRTEQGDSAMYLCASGPSGGADTQYFGPGTRLTVL.

The CDR3 reads CASKGEFDEQYF. The CDR3 region has the DNA TGTGCCAGCAAGGGGGAGTTTGACGAGCAGTACTTC. The genes are TRBV2 and TRBJ2-5; TRBD1 might be the D (6 bases). The end of the DNA aligns better with TRBJ2-7, so the J call may be wrong. Germline V CDR1 and CDR2: SNHLY, FYNNEI. The CDR3 is made up of 12 amino acids.

The chain carries TRBV1 and TRBJ1-2; the table gives TRBD1 as D, unverified against the DNA. TRBV1 is reported as a pseudogene. The CDR3 extends over 11 amino acids. The CDR3 region is CTTLGPAGYTF. Here the CDR3 DNA reads TGCACCACCCTGGGCCCCGCGGGCTACACCTTC.

The CDR3: CASRDLQETQYF. CDR3 nucleotide sequence: TGTGCCAGCAGAGACTTACAAGAGACCCAGTACTTC. The chain joins TRBV2 to TRBJ2-5; unclear D gene. CDR1 SNHLY and CDR2 FYNNEI come from the germline V gene. V lost 6 bases and J 2 bases, leaving 7 bases between the germline ends. This CDR3 comprises 12 residues.

The rearrangement links TRBV5-1 to TRBJ2-7; tentatively, D is TRBD1 (5 bases). V gave up 2 bases and J gave up 3 bases, with 12 bases separating them. Germline V gene data show CDR1 as SGHRS and CDR2 as YFSETQ. The CDR3 sequence is 14 residues long. CDR3 amino acids: CASSLWGEDYEQYF. The DNA for the CDR3 is TGCGCCAGCAGCTTATGGGGCGAGGACTACGAGCAGTACTTC.

The chain joins TRBV6-1 to TRBJ2-1; 9 positions agree with TRBD2. This CDR3 has 14 amino acids. Germline V gene sequence: CDR1 MNHNS, CDR2 SASEGT. V lost 10 bases and J lost 4; bases outside the gene matches: 8. The CDR3 sequence is CATRGGVLYNEQFF. As DNA, the CDR3 is TGTGCCACCCGCGGGGGGGTCCTGTACAATGAGCAGTTCTTC.

This chain links TRBV7-8 with TRBJ1-5; D uncertain. V was clipped by 7 bases and J by 6 bases, with 13 bases between them. Germline CDR1 is SGHVS and CDR2 is FQNEAQ. The CDR3 loop spans 13 amino acids. CDR3 loop: CASTLGVGQPQHF. CDR3 coding DNA: TGTGCCAGCACCCTCGGGGTGGGTCAGCCCCAGCATTTT.

The gene calls are TRBV7-9 and TRBJ1-2; unclear D gene. Germline assignment: CDR1 SEHNR and CDR2 FQNEAQ (reference sequence). Trimming removed 5 bases at V and 0 bases at J, with 4 bases between. There are 12 residues in the CDR3. The CDR3 reads CASSRANYGYTF. The CDR3 DNA reads as TGTGCCAGCAGCCGAGCTAACTATGGCTACACCTTC.

This clone occurred a few times. V gene TRBV19 combines with J gene TRBJ2-7, with TRBD1 identical over 11 bases. J was trimmed by 6 bases and V by 10 bases; bases with no gene match: 5. The CDR3 runs 12 residues. Germline V gene data show CDR1 as LNHDA and CDR2 as SQIVND (reference sequence). CDR3 in amino acids: CATRDRGAEQYF. The CDR3 DNA reads TGTGCCACACGGGACAGGGGGGCCGAGCAGTACTTC.

This chain links TRBV30 with TRBJ1-5; D call uncertain. Per the germline V gene, CDR1 is GTSNPN and CDR2 is SVGIG (reference sequence). This CDR3 spans 14 amino acids. Trimming took 0 bases from V and 3 from J, leaving 9 bases between them. This CDR3 reads CAWSVAGNNQPQHF. In DNA, the CDR3 is TGTGCCTGGAGTGTCGCCGGGAACAATCAGCCCCAGCATTTT.